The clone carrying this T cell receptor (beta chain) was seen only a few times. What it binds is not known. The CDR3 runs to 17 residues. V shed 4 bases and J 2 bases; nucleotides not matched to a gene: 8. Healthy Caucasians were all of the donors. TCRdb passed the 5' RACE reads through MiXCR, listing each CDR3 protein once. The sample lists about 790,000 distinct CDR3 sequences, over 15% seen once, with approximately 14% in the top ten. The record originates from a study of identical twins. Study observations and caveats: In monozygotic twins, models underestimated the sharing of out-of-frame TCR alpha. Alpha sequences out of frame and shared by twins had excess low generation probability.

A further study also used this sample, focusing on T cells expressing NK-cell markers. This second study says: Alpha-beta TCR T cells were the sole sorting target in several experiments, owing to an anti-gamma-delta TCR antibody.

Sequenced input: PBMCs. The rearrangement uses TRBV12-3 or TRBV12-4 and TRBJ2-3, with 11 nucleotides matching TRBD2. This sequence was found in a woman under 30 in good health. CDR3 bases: TGTGCCAGCAGTTCACGGACTAGCGGGCGGATCACAGATACGCAGTATTTT. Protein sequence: CASSSRTSGRITDTQYF.